This is a list of T cell receptor beta chains from one sample in a study of T cell repertoires in cytomegalovirus infection. Antigens of these TCRs are unknown. MiXCR, run by TCRdb on the reads, gives a single entry per CDR3 protein. The sample yields about 830,000 distinct CDR3 sequences, roughly 33% seen once. The material was cultured CD8+ T cells from PBMCs, obtained from culture after CMV antigen stimulation. These TCRs come from a human donor in good health (CMV status not recorded). Some clones in this sample may be carry-over from other donors' samples. CDR3s include the opening cysteine and the closing phenylalanine or tryptophan. D genes are given only for firm matches. Size is stated for part of the rows, as once, few or many counts, or as a class when the clone is expanded.

>TRBD2|TRBV19|TRBJ2-1|few
TGTGCCAGTAGTCACGGGACTAGCGGCTACAATGAGCAGTTCTTC
CASSHGTSGYNEQFF
>NA|TRBV6-2/TRBV6-3|TRBJ1-1|few
TGTGCCAGCAGATGGACCGAGAACACTGAAGCTTTCTTT
CASRWTENTEAFF
>NA|TRBV27|TRBJ1-4|NA
TGTGCCAGCAGTTTAGGAGGGCACGGGGAAAAACTGTTTTTT
CASSLGGHGEKLFF
>TRBD1|TRBV6-5|TRBJ1-1|NA
TGTGCCAGCAGTGAGCCCGGGACAGGGTTAGCTTTCTTT
CASSEPGTGLAFF
>TRBD1|TRBV5-8|TRBJ2-5|few
TGTGCCAGCAGCCCCCGGACAGGCTGGGGTCAAGAGACCCAGTACTTC
CASSPRTGWGQETQYF
>TRBD2|TRBV6-5|TRBJ2-3|NA
TGTGCCAGCAGTTACTCGGGGAGCGGGGGAGATACGCAGTATTTT
CASSYSGSGGDTQYF
>NA|TRBV7-8|TRBJ1-1|many
TGTGCCAGCAGCCAGGCCGGGACGGTGAACACTGAAGCTTTCTTT
CASSQAGTVNTEAFF
>TRBD1|TRBV7-8|TRBJ2-7|many
TGTGCCAGCAGCTCTAACCCCCGGACCCCGACAGGGAGAGGCGAGCAGTACTTC
CASSSNPRTPTGRGEQYF
>TRBD2|TRBV6-2/TRBV6-3|TRBJ2-1|few
TGTGCCAGCAGTACGGGACTAGCGGGGGGGCTTGAGCAGTTCTTC
CASSTGLAGGLEQFF
>NA|TRBV7-3|TRBJ2-2|many
TGTGCCAGCAGCGCCCAAATTTCTACCGGGGAGCTGTTTTTT
CASSAQISTGELFF
>TRBD1|TRBV7-4|TRBJ2-2|NA
TGTGCCAGCAGCTCGACAGGGGATCGTGGCACCGGGGAGCTGTTTTTT
CASSSTGDRGTGELFF
>NA|TRBV4-2|TRBJ2-2|NA
TGTGCCAGCAGCCAAGGAGGGGCAGGGACCGGGGAGCTGTTTTTT
CASSQGGAGTGELFF
>TRBD1|TRBV12-3/TRBV12-4|TRBJ1-1|few
TGTGCCAGCAGCAGGGGGGGATTTCATGAAGCTTTCTTT
CASSRGGFHEAFF
>NA|TRBV6-8|TRBJ1-2|NA
TGTGCCATAGCCCGGTCGGAAAGCAGGGTCCACTATGGCTACACCTTC
CAIARSESRVHYGYTF
>TRBD1|TRBV27|TRBJ2-1|NA
TGTGCCAGCCGGGACAGGGGGCTGCGGGAGCAGTTCTTC
CASRDRGLREQFF
>NA|TRBV29-1|TRBJ2-7|NA
TGCAGCGTTGCTACCGGGACAAGGAGCTCCTACGAGCAGTACTTC
CSVATGTRSSYEQYF
>TRBD1|TRBV6-1|TRBJ2-2|NA
TGTGCCAGCGATTGGACAGGGGACACCGGGGAGCTGTTTTTT
CASDWTGDTGELFF
>NA|TRBV11-2|TRBJ1-1|NA
TGTGCCAGCACCAAGGACCCCTGGGGTGAAGCTTTCTTT
CASTKDPWGEAFF
>NA|TRBV25-1|TRBJ1-1|few
TGTGCCACCAGCGCCCAATGGGAGAACACTGAAGCTTTCTTT
CATSAQWENTEAFF
>NA|TRBV7-6|TRBJ1-2|few
TGTGCCAGCAGCTCCGCGCCGGGAGGTAATCCCAATAACTATGGCTACACCTTC
CASSSAPGGNPNNYGYTF
>TRBD1|TRBV28|TRBJ2-2|NA
TGTGCCAGCAGTTTAGACAGGGGTGCGGCCGGGGAGCTGTTTTTT
CASSLDRGAAGELFF